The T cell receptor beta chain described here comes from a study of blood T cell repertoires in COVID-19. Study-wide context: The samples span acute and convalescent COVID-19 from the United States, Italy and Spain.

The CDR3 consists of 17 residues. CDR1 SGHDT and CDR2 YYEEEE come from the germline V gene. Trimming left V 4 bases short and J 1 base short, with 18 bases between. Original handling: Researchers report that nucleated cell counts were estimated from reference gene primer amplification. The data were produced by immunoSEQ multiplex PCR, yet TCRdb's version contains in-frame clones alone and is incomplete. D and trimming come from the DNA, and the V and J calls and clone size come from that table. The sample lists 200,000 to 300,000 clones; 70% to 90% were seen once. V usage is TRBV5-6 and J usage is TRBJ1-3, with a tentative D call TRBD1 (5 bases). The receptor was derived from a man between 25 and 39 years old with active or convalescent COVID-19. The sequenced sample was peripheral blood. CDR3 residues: CASSRLLTYRSGNTIYF. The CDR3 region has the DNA TGTGCCAGCAGCCGCCTCCTGACGTACAGGTCTGGAAACACCATATATTTT. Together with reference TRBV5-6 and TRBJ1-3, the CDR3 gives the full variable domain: DAGVTQSPTHLIKTRGQQVTLRCSPKSGHDTVSWYQQALGQGPQFIFQYYEEEERQRGNFPDRFSGHQFPNYSSELNVNALLLGDSALYLCASSRLLTYRSGNTIYFGEGSWLTVV.